The text below deals with one TCR beta chain. The CDR3 contains 14 residues. Germline loops: CDR1 SGDLS, CDR2 YYNGEE. This record comes from a study of T cells expressing NK-cell markers. Overall study context: Repertoire data for TCR beta were derived from sorted T cells (CD3+CD56+NKG2C+, CD3+CD56+NKG2C- and CD3+CD56-NKG2C+). Sequenced donors, eight in total, included seven who were HCMV-seropositive and one who was seronegative.

5'RACE template switching with UMIs generated TCR beta cDNA. No DNA is given; TCRdb re-called the 5' RACE reads and lists each CDR3 protein once. The sample table includes approximately 420,000 distinct CDR3 sequences. The sample taken for sequencing was blood T cells: a sorted CD56 or NKG2C T cell subset, CD4+ or CD8+ T cells, or bulk PBMC T cells (not recorded which). The receptor's source is a woman in her fifties or sixties in good health. This chain uses TRBV9 with TRBJ2-1. The CDR3 spells CASSEREPYNEQFF.